The entry below describes one T cell receptor (beta chain). This entry is derived from a study of cytomegalovirus exposure and HLA in healthy donors. 13 Jbeta primers and 60 Vbeta primers were used for the PCR. This table comes from immunoSEQ multiplex PCR, and its TCRdb copy is limited to in-frame clones, with some not included. The sample has 100,000 to 150,000 clones; roughly 78% are singletons. V lost 7 bases and J lost 0; bases outside the gene matches: 8. The CDR3 is 15 residues long. Germline lookup yields CDR1 SNHLY and CDR2 FYNNEI. This chain joins TRBV2 and TRBJ2-7, with 8 nucleotides matching TRBD2. The sample comprised PBMCs. This TCR came from a man aged 30 to 45 in good health and CMV-seronegative. The DNA of the CDR3 is TGTGCCAGCACCAAAAGCGGGGGTAGCTCCTACGAGCAGTACTTC. This translates into CASTKSGGSSYEQYF.